This paragraph covers one T cell receptor beta chain sequence. This sample stems from a study of blood T cell repertoires in COVID-19. For the study at large: T cells, B-cell-depleted T cells, or PBMCs provided the cDNA or gDNA that served as material.

In the source study's methods: Reference gene primers were amplified, and this amplification served to estimate nucleated cell counts. The protocol was immunoSEQ multiplex PCR, while the TCRdb copy is restricted to in-frame clones and leaves out a portion. V and J calls and clone size are as listed in that table; D and trimming were resolved from the DNA. The data show about 15,000 clones, roughly three quarters seen once. The germline V gene encodes CDR1 WNHNN and CDR2 SYGVQD (reference sequence). V shed 5 bases and J shed 5 bases, with 10 bases lying between them. CDR3 length: 12 residues. This chain uses TRBV10-1 with TRBJ2-7; D is uncertain. The clonotype comes from a man between 65 and 85 years old with active or convalescent COVID-19. Specimen: peripheral blood. Written as DNA, the CDR3 is TGCGCCAGCAGTATGAGTCGCGACGAGCAGTACTTC. Its protein is CASSMSRDEQYF.